This TCR beta chain was obtained from a study of cytomegalovirus exposure and HLA in healthy donors (dated by TCRdb to 2015 to 2018). In the study overall: According to an earlier analysis of several hundred of the donors, about 190 million T cells yielded 117 million unique TCR beta sequences and about 300 Gb of sequence data. Class I and class II HLA loci were covered by the typing at four-digit resolution. Of the 300 to 500 genotyped donors, more than 75% were placed in the genetic ancestry cluster associated with self-reported Caucasian donors. The study profiled the T cell repertoires of 500 to 800 subjects by immunosequencing and related them to cytomegalovirus serostatus. To predict cytomegalovirus infection status, the study combined high-throughput TCR immunosequencing, statistical association of individual TCRs with disease status, and machine learning. Rather than using new phenotypic data, the later analysis identified candidate immune exposures from TCR beta sequences and from how often those sequences occurred across donors. Alongside the repertoire data, information on donor age, sex, ethnicity and CMV serostatus was compiled. All discovery cohort repertoires had been generated on a single sequencing platform. On average, about 200,000 unique TCR beta nucleotide sequences were sequenced per donor among a few hundred genotyped donors of the cohort, with roughly 18% of those sequences being non-productive. In addition to the first cohort of several hundred subjects, a separate validation cohort of 120 different subjects was used. In a later analysis, previously published TCR beta repertoires from hundreds of donors were re-analyzed and high-resolution HLA genotyping was added so that TCR occurrence patterns could be studied. An earlier analysis of 587 of the donors used high-throughput TCR beta sequencing to judge whether each TCR beta V gene segment behaved as functional or pseudogenic. The number of typed donors differed by locus: about 620-630 for A, B, C, DRB1 and DQB1; 500 to 550 for DQA1; roughly 600 for DPA1; and 450 to 480 for DPB1. Roughly 300 gigabases of sequencing data and 91 million or so unique TCR sequences made up an early release that covered several hundred HLA-typed donors. A later genetic analysis took genome-wide SNP genotypes for about 55% of the 666 donors and used that subset as a discovery cohort. The aim of the study was to test whether cataloging public T cell receptors could identify signatures of past pathogen exposure. A few DR-DQ haplotypes were treated as single units for association and clustering because of strong linkage in the cohort.

Results the study describes overall, beyond this receptor: Presence/absence analyses assumed roughly uniform sequencing depth across donors, an assumption that may not hold. In a later analysis, most CMV-associated TCR beta chains were found to appear HLA-restricted, with HLA associations seemingly driven largely by CMV exposure. The earlier analysis of approximately 560 of the donors excluded 15 to 20 rarely observed V segments, including chromosome 9 orphons, because counts were too low. A later genetic analysis associated a missense DCLRE1C variant with V-gene and J-gene trimming of TCR beta chains, and an independent cohort replicated the association. The sequencing pipeline was judged likely to have produced a cluster of highly shared sequence variants as a technical artifact. In a later analysis, TCR association rates were found to vary across HLA loci, with the most associated TCRs seen for DRB1 alleles and the fewest for HLA-C alleles. In a later analysis, HLA-associated TCR beta chains showed more clonal expansion and lower generation probabilities than non-associated chains that were equally common. The classifier was reported to diagnose cytomegalovirus status with high specificity and sensitivity in both the original cohort and the validation cohort. The study gave a list of 150 to 200 TCR beta chains associated with cytomegalovirus. Linkage disequilibrium might explain the correlated functional status among segregating V segments, but an unknown experimental factor could not be excluded. The authors suggested that the approach could potentially be extended to other disease states and immunological phenotypes. Some IMGT-functional V segments, including TRBV6-2 and TRBV6-3, could not be told apart with the 87-base-pair reads, so those segments were excluded. Compared with the approximately 670-donor mean, donors in an Asian-associated ancestry cluster had fewer N-insertions in productive TCRs, according to a later genetic analysis. Because HLA typing was missing for some donors at each locus, association tests included only the typed subset. In a later analysis, several top co-occurrence clusters were reported to appear linked to parvovirus B19, influenza, CMV and Epstein-Barr virus. A later analysis associated about 17,000 TCR beta sequences with specific HLA alleles at a false discovery rate of 0.05. Immune exposure information for the cohort was limited to CMV serostatus. A further reported finding was that TCR beta sequences accurately predicted the HLA-A and HLA-B alleles for most subjects in the first cohort. Across donors, most TCR sequences were observed very rarely, whereas some public TCRs were present in many individuals. Broadly in line with IMGT annotations, most TCR beta V segments showed up in productive rearrangements about 87% or about 30% of the time in an earlier analysis of around 600 of the donors. In vitro tests confirmed that a few of the cytomegalovirus-associated TCR beta chains recognize cytomegalovirus antigens. Assigning TCR associations to individual alleles was difficult when HLA alleles, especially DR and DQ, strongly co-occurred. This cohort had only TCR beta chains sequenced, and the lack of alpha or paired-chain data limited which features could be detected.

On this clone itself: The clone's antigen remains unknown. No per-base quality is available; no much larger clone lies one base away.

The cohort was made up of hundreds of healthy bone marrow donors. At the time of sampling, every cohort member was nominally healthy, though immune exposures that went unrecorded were likely present. The donor was CMV seropositive and belonged to the group of around 300 seropositive cohort members. A peripheral blood sample was provided by each donor, and peripheral blood mononuclear cells were used for TCR beta sequencing. Genomic DNA extraction from the blood cell samples was performed with the Qiagen DNeasy Blood Extraction Kit. Counted from cysteine to phenylalanine, this CDR3 has 15 amino acids. Only the CDR3 portion is preserved as DNA: 45 bases, with reading frame beginning at the first base. Sequences SGHTA (CDR1) and FQGNSA (CDR2) are obtained from the germline V gene. V is shortened by 2 bases, J by 4 bases, and the region joining them spans 15 bases. Library method: the immunoSEQ multiplex PCR assay. For the multiplex PCR, a mixture combining 60 forward primers for TCR Vbeta segments and 13 reverse primers for TCR Jbeta segments was used. The CDR3 region of rearranged TCR beta genes was amplified from genomic DNA with a multiplex PCR assay. On the Illumina HiSeq System, the amplified TCR beta libraries were sequenced as 87-base-pair reads. The paper's data handling went like this. Across the 670 or so repertoires, a later analysis counted around 80 million unique TCR beta chains, around 10 million of which were shared by at least two donors. Raw reads were error-corrected and collapsed into unique sequences by a nearest-neighbor algorithm in which closely related sequences were merged to remove PCR and sequencing errors. V, D and J gene segments were assigned by aligning CDR3 sequences to IMGT reference sequences. Each retained sequence needed at least a six-nucleotide match to both a V gene segment and a J gene segment. A rearrangement counted as productive if the CDR3 had no stop codons and remained in frame with V and J, and every other rearrangement counted as non-productive. Following IMGT convention, CDR3 was defined as the stretch from the second conserved V-encoded cysteine up to the conserved J-encoded phenylalanine. The earlier analysis of about 590 of the donors excluded sequences that lacked an unambiguous match to a single V gene segment. In an earlier analysis of several hundred of the donors, a V segment was called functional when productive rearrangements were above 56.7%, and segregating when the standard deviation between donors exceeded 5%. To diagnose cytomegalovirus status from the catalog of TCR beta chain sequences, a statistical classification framework was built. A later analysis assigned V and J genes by comparing TCR nucleotide sequences with IMGT/GENE-DB human TR gene sequences. Using the TCRdist pipeline, a later analysis assigned CDR3 sequences along with most-parsimonious VDJ recombination scenarios. In a later analysis, each TCR beta chain was defined by its CDR3 amino acid sequence together with its V-gene family, and reads lacking a unique V-gene family were excluded. To address suspected cross-contamination and a sequencing artifact, a later analysis removed over 500 highly shared, low-generation-probability nucleotide sequences. For each public chain, a later analysis derived a clonal expansion index from normalized ranks of inferred template counts within each repertoire. In a later analysis, generation probabilities were computed with a VDJ recombination model fitted to out-of-frame rearrangements, and the resulting probabilities were checked against IGoR. Hypergeometric tests were used in a later analysis to score TCR-TCR, TCR-HLA and TCR-CMV co-occurrence, with a repertoire-size bias correction applied to the TCR pairs. A later analysis estimated false discovery rates by permuting HLA or CMV assignments 20 times. A later analysis grouped co-occurring TCRs with DBSCAN, adding TCRdist sequence similarity when clustering within HLA-allele-positive subsets. Repertoires with fewer than 30,000 or more than 120,000 public chains were left out of co-occurrence clustering, as were several repertoires with anomalous nucleotide sharing. TCRdb mirrors the immuneACCESS table, restricted to in-frame sequences. Some clones are absent from its copies; in checked studies, under half trace to an unresolved V gene, and the reason for the others is unknown. V, J and clone size are taken as reported in that table, and D and trimming were inferred from the DNA itself. This sample comprises 80,000 to 95,000 clones, about 85% of them detected only once. Of the sample, roughly 14% is held by the ten largest clones.

This receptor was identified in a woman aged 40 to 50 in good health and CMV-seropositive. The specimen sequenced was PBMCs. In this chain, TRBV7-2 is recombined with TRBJ2-7, with no D gene named confidently. The nucleotide sequence reads TGTGCCAGCAGCTTACCCACTCGTACTATTTACGAGCAGTACTTC. Protein translation: CASSLPTRTIYEQYF.